Here is one T cell receptor (beta chain) with its context. This sample stems from a study of blood T cell repertoires in COVID-19. Data came from immunoSEQ multiplex PCR; TCRdb stores just in-frame clones and leaves some out. The sample has a few hundred thousand clones, 70% to 90% seen once. Source material: peripheral blood. This TCR was recovered from a man younger than 30 with active or convalescent COVID-19.

This CDR3 is CAIGDRGSFTEAFF. For the CDR3, the DNA is TGTGCCATCGGGGACAGGGGGTCTTTCACTGAAGCTTTCTTT. The V call is TRBV10-3, the J call TRBJ1-1, with TRBD1 matching 11 bases. Germline V lookup: CDR1 ENHRY, CDR2 SYGVKD. CDR3 length: 14 amino acids. The J segment lost 4 bases and the V segment lost 8 bases, leaving 6 bases of the junction unmatched.